The clone carrying this TCR beta chain was counted at least ten times. Its antigen is unknown. This entry is derived from a study of prognosis after radiotherapy for stage I lung cancer. Study overall: Enrollment began in April 2018 and ended in early 2019; the enrolled patients had stage I non-small cell lung cancer.

The study's findings and limits: In patients who developed distant metastases, Shannon entropy measured after stereotactic body radiation therapy was lower, and baseline Shannon entropy was not associated with metastases.

V lost 1 base and J lost 3, with 10 bases in between. This CDR3 comprises 15 residues. CDR1 LNHDA and CDR2 SQIVND come from the germline V gene (reference sequence). Two-round multiplex PCR amplified TCR beta CDR3 from genomic DNA. Amplification in first-round PCR relied on primers specific to each TRBV and TRBJ gene. TCRdb itself ran the multiplex PCR reads through MiXCR, one entry per CDR3 protein. This sample has some 38,000 distinct CDR3 sequences, with approximately 25% found just once. The gene calls are TRBV19 and TRBJ2-4, with D perhaps matching TRBD2 (5 bases). The clonotype originates from a donor at least 50 years old with non-small cell lung cancer. The material sequenced was PBMCs, taken before or after stereotactic body radiation therapy (not recorded which). The DNA for the CDR3 is TGTGCCAGTAGTATAGCTAGGAGCGGCAAAAACATTCAGTACTTC. The encoded protein is CASSIARSGKNIQYF.